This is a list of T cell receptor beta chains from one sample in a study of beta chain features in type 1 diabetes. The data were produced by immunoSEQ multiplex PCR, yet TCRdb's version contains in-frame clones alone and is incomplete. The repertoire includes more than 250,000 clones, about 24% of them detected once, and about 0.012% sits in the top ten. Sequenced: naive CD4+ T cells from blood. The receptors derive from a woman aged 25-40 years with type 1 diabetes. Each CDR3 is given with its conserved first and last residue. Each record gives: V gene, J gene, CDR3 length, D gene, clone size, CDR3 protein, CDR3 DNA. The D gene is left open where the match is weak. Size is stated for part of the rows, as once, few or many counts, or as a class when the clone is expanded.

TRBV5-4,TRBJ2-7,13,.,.,CASSHRDSYEQYF,TGTGCCAGCAGCCACAGGGACTCCTACGAGCAGTACTTC
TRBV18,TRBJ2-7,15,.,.,CASSPGQRTIYEQYF,TGTGCCAGCTCACCAGGGCAGCGGACTATATACGAGCAGTACTTC
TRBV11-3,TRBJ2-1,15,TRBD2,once,CASTISGVPHNEQFF,TGTGCCAGCACCATCAGCGGGGTTCCCCACAATGAGCAGTTCTTC
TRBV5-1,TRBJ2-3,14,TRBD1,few,CASSLGTGKDTQYF,TGCGCCAGCAGCTTGGGGACAGGGAAGGATACGCAGTATTTT
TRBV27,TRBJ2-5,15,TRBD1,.,CASSLFKGAGETQYF,TGTGCCAGCAGTTTATTTAAGGGGGCCGGGGAGACCCAGTACTTC
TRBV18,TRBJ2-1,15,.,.,CASSPREGSYNEQFF,TGTGCCAGCTCACCCCGGGAAGGGAGCTACAATGAGCAGTTCTTC
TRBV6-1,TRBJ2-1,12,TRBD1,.,CASSDRADEQFF,TGTGCCAGCAGCGACAGGGCCGATGAGCAGTTCTTC
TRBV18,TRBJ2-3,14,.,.,CASSPRLSTDTQYF,TGTGCCAGCTCACCACGTCTAAGCACAGATACGCAGTATTTT
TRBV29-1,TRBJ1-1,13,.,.,CSVGGTRGTEAFF,TGCAGCGTTGGAGGGACACGTGGCACTGAAGCTTTCTTT
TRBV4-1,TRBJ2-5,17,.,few,CASSQGPFREYQETQYF,TGCGCCAGCAGCCAGGGCCCTTTCCGGGAGTACCAAGAGACCCAGTACTTC
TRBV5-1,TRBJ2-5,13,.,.,CASWFQEGETQYF,TGCGCCAGCTGGTTTCAGGAGGGGGAGACCCAGTACTTC
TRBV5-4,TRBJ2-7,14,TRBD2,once,CASSLGGSTYEQYF,TGTGCCAGCAGCTTAGGCGGGAGTACCTACGAGCAGTACTTC
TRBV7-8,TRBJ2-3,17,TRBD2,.,CASSFSLAGMGADTQYF,TGTGCCAGCAGCTTCTCCCTAGCGGGTATGGGTGCAGATACGCAGTATTTT
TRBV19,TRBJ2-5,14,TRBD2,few,CASSSGLARETQYF,TGTGCCAGTAGTTCGGGACTAGCCAGAGAGACCCAGTACTTC
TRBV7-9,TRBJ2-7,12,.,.,CASSPLPHEQYF,TGTGCCAGCAGCCCCCTCCCCCACGAGCAGTACTTC
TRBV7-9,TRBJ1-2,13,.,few,CASSFTANYGYTF,TGTGCCAGCAGCTTTACGGCTAACTATGGCTACACCTTC
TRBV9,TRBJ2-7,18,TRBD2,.,CASSVGPPGDYTNYEQYF,TGTGCCAGCAGCGTCGGACCCCCGGGGGACTATACTAACTACGAGCAGTACTTC
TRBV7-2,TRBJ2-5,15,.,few,CASSLAAGLKETQYF,TGTGCCAGCAGCTTAGCCGCTGGGCTCAAAGAGACCCAGTACTTC
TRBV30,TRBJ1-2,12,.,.,CAWRTSNYGYTF,TGTGCCTGGAGGACTTCTAACTATGGCTACACCTTC
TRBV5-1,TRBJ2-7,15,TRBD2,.,CASSVGLASSYEQYF,TGCGCCAGCAGCGTCGGACTAGCGTCCTCCTACGAGCAGTACTTC
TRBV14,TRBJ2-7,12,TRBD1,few,CACNRGAYEQYF,TGTGCCTGCAACAGGGGAGCCTACGAGCAGTACTTC
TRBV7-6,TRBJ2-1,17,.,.,CASSIPGRRGSYNEQFF,TGTGCCAGCAGCATTCCTGGCCGAAGGGGCTCCTACAATGAGCAGTTCTTC
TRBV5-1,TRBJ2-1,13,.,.,CASSLASWDEQFF,TGCGCCAGCAGCTTGGCTAGCTGGGATGAGCAGTTCTTC
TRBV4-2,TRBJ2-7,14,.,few,CASSQDKQGREQYF,TGTGCCAGCAGCCAAGATAAACAGGGGAGGGAGCAGTACTTC
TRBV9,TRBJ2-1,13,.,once,CASSVGPEHEQFF,TGTGCCAGCAGCGTAGGTCCAGAACATGAGCAGTTCTTC
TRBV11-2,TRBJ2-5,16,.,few,CASSLVGGRGEETQYF,TGTGCCAGCAGCTTAGTAGGGGGTCGGGGGGAAGAGACCCAGTACTTC
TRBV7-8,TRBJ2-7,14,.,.,CASRSGIDLYEQYF,TGTGCCAGCAGATCAGGGATTGACCTCTACGAGCAGTACTTC
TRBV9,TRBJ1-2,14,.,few,CASSAAGAGYGYTF,TGTGCCAGCAGCGCCGCCGGAGCCGGCTATGGCTACACCTTC